Listed here is a single TCR beta chain. A single count supports this clone. Its cognate antigen has yet to be identified. It has no much larger one-base neighbor in the sample; base qualities were not kept. This sample also contains other DNA sequences that code for the same CDR3. The record originates from a study of T cell responses to AZD1222 COVID-19 vaccine (dated by TCRdb to the early 2020s). In terms of the full investigation: AZD1222 recipients whose second dose came at about 4 weeks and those whose second dose came at about 12 weeks were combined into one group, since spike-specific TCR depth and breadth did not differ between the two schedules. Trial participants were enrolled into age subgroups of 18-55, 56-69 and 70-plus years, which contained approximately 150, 28 and 58 TCR-sequenced participants, respectively. TCR sequencing covered 230 to 250 trial participants: approximately 200 given two doses of AZD1222 and 26 given two doses of MenACWY control vaccine. Points the paper makes about the study in general: Only a handful of AZD1222 recipients were SARS-CoV-2 seropositive at baseline, limiting conclusions about previously exposed vaccinees. The 56-69-year group was small, and its depth increase did not reach significance, likely because of low power. After two AZD1222 doses, both the breadth and the depth of spike-specific TCRs were significantly higher than at day 0 and than in MenACWY recipients. CD4 TCRs associated with the vaccine covered the entire spike protein, and the dominant responses were in regions 160-218 and 743-854. Participants were mostly white British and included more females than males, and it was suggested by the authors that clonal diversity may have been underestimated. Because no day 14 peak-response samples were available, the repertoires could be characterized only after the peak T cell response. Reportedly, almost half of the unique spike-specific TCRs recognized epitopes lying outside the regions that are mutated in the B.1.351 and B.1.1.7 variants.

The time point label, as the study defines it: baseline before first vaccination. Vaccinee samples came from UK trials COV001 and COV002, including a single-blind randomized controlled phase 2/3 trial of AZD1222 (ChAdOx1 nCoV-19) in healthy adults. Trial participant PBMC samples were collected at day 0 and day 28 after the second dose for TCRbeta chain sequencing. The CDR3 regions of human TCRbeta chains were subjected to immunosequencing. The study's own analysis went as follows. TCRs in the repertoires were compared against a reference library of SARS-CoV-2-specific TCRs that had been generated with the MIRA antigen-specificity platform. Breadth was defined as the fraction of unique TCRs that were SARS-CoV-2-associated. Depth was defined as the fraction of total T cells that were SARS-CoV-2-associated. Using the MIRA data, each spike-specific TCR was mapped to the spike region that the TCR reacts to and placed in a CD4 or CD8 class. Log10-transformed breadth and depth values were compared by one-way ANOVA with Sidak's multiple comparisons tests. TCRdb retrieved this table from immuneACCESS and kept in-frame rearrangements only. Not all clones are present; in checked studies, unresolved V genes account for under half, and no reason is known for the remainder. Clone size and the V and J calls come from that table; the DNA yielded D and trimming. This sample is represented by 90,000 to 150,000 clones; roughly nine tenths of them were singletons. The ten largest make up 4% to 5% of the sample.

The clonotype was recovered from an adult in good health. Sample: peripheral blood, taken on day 0 of AZD1222 vaccination.

The bases read TGTGCCAGCAGCCCGACAGGCGCTGGAAACACCATATATTTT. The resulting protein is CASSPTGAGNTIYF. The receptor chain draws on TRBV5-6 and TRBJ1-3; tentative D gene TRBD1, with 6 bases matching. CDR1 is given as SGHDT and CDR2 as YYEEEE, both from the germline V gene. Relative to germline, V is 4 bases shorter and J is 2 bases shorter, with 10 bases between their ends. The CDR3 measures 14 amino acids from cysteine to phenylalanine. Of all the DNA, just the CDR3 is kept, 42 bases in frame from base 1. With all but the CDR3 taken from the reference TRBV5-6 and TRBJ1-3 genes, the full variable domain is: DAGVTQSPTHLIKTRGQQVTLRCSPKSGHDTVSWYQQALGQGPQFIFQYYEEEERQRGNFPDRFSGHQFPNYSSELNVNALLLGDSALYLCASSPTGAGNTIYFGEGSWLTVV.